The 30 T cell receptor beta chains below come from one sample, sequenced in a study of blood T cell repertoires in COVID-19. TCRdb keeps only in-frame clones here, not all; method: immunoSEQ multiplex PCR. The repertoire holds approximately 200,000 clones, with approximately 78% as singletons. The sample taken for sequencing was peripheral blood. These TCRs come from a woman of 80 years or more with acute or convalescent COVID-19.

The rearrangement joins TRBV6-5 to TRBJ1-5, with TRBD1 matching 9 bases. CDR1 MNHEY and CDR2 SVGAGI come from the germline V gene. The V segment lost 4 bases and the J segment 2 bases; nucleotides outside the gene matches: 6. The CDR3 consists of 16 residues. CDR3 bases: TGTGCCAGCAGTTCCACAGGGGGCTTGCGCAATCAGCCCCAGCATTTT. Translation: CASSSTGGLRNQPQHF.

This chain connects TRBV5-4 to TRBJ2-2; 16 positions agree with TRBD2. This CDR3 has 18 amino acids. Trimming cost V 4 bases and J 0 bases; bases outside gene matches: 3. Germline lookup yields CDR1 SGHNT and CDR2 YYREEE (reference sequence). The CDR3, as DNA: TGTGCCAGCAGCCCGGGACTAGCGGGAGGGCCGAACACCGGGGAGCTGTTTTTT. It codes for CASSPGLAGGPNTGELFF. The entire variable domain, with the rest obtained from reference TRBV5-4 and TRBJ2-2, is as follows: ETGVTQSPTHLIKTRGQQVTLRCSSQSGHNTVSWYQQALGQGPQFIFQYYREEENGRGNFPPRFSGLQFPNYSSELNVNALELDDSALYLCASSPGLAGGPNTGELFFGEGSRLTVL.

The chain couples TRBV10-3 to TRBJ1-2; possibly TRBD1 for D (5 bases). CDR1 is ENHRY and CDR2 is SYGVKD in the germline V gene. The ends were cut back, 2 bases at V and 5 bases at J, with 12 bases in the middle. There are 14 residues in the CDR3. In DNA, the CDR3 is TGTGCCATCAGTGAGACACCAGACAGATATGGCTACACCTTC. Protein sequence: CAISETPDRYGYTF.

This clone was counted a single time. The V gene is TRBV11-3, the J gene TRBJ2-5, with 11 nucleotides matching TRBD1. The germline CDR1 and CDR2 sequences are SGHNT and YENEEA. This CDR3 is 15 amino acids long. V lost 5 bases to trimming and J lost 6 bases; unmatched junction nucleotides: 8. The CDR3 is CASSGDRGSSQTQYF. Here the CDR3 DNA reads TGTGCCAGCAGCGGGGACAGGGGGAGTTCGCAGACCCAGTACTTC.

The gene calls are TRBV6-6 and TRBJ1-5, with D maybe TRBD1 (5 bases). The germline V gene encodes CDR1 MNHNY and CDR2 SVGAGI (reference sequence). The CDR3 totals 14 residues. V shed 2 bases and J shed 6 bases, with 11 bases lying between them. CDR3 DNA: TGTGCCAGCAGTTACGGGCAGGGACTTCAGCCCCAGCATTTT. This codes for CASSYGQGLQPQHF.

The chain employs TRBV3-1 (or the pseudogene TRBV3-2) and TRBJ2-1; TRBD2 aligns across 8 bases. CDR1 is LGHDT, CDR2 YNNKEL, per germline (reference sequence). The CDR3 contains 15 residues. The junction had 9 bases not matched to a gene; V was cut back by 4 bases and J by 7 bases. The CDR3 region has the DNA TGTGCCAGCAGCCCCCCGGGGGGGGCGTGGAATGAGCAGTTCTTC. Protein product: CASSPPGGAWNEQFF.

The rearrangement links TRBV10-2 to TRBJ2-7; 11 nucleotides line up with TRBD2. The junction had 5 bases not matched to a gene; V was cut back by 8 bases and J by 2 bases. The CDR3 runs to 14 residues. Looked up from germline, CDR1 is WSHSY and CDR2 is SAAADI. This chain's CDR3 is CASGLAGGPYEQYF. The CDR3, as DNA: TGCGCCAGCGGCTTAGCGGGGGGGCCCTACGAGCAGTACTTC.

The chain recombines TRBV28 with TRBJ1-1, with 7 bases matching TRBD1. CDR3 size: 14 residues. Germline CDR1 MDHEN, CDR2 SYDVKM. V gave up 2 bases and J gave up 7 bases; unmatched junction bases: 7. CDR3 in DNA: TGTGCCAGCAGTTTAGAAGCGGACAGGCTTGAAGCTTTCTTT. Protein sequence: CASSLEADRLEAFF.

The chain couples TRBV9 to TRBJ2-7; D possibly corresponds to TRBD1 (5 bases). CDR1 and CDR2 (germline): SGDLS, YYNGEE. V shed 5 bases and J shed 2 bases, with 14 bases lying between them. The CDR3 loop spans 14 amino acids. In nucleotides, the CDR3 is TGTGCCAGCAGTGTGAACCCGACAGCCTACGAGCAGTACTTC. Translation: CASSVNPTAYEQYF. The full variable domain, completed using reference TRBV9 and TRBJ2-7, is DSGVTQTPKHLITATGQRVTLRCSPRSGDLSVYWYQQSLDQGLQFLIQYYNGEERAKGNILERFSAQQFPDLHSELNLSSLELGDSALYFCASSVNPTAYEQYFGPGTRLTVT.

The chain recombines TRBV5-6 with TRBJ1-2; 10 bases match TRBD1. The ends lost 7 bases at V and 11 bases at J; junction bases unmatched: 14. The length of the CDR3 is 14 residues. Germline V CDR1 and CDR2: SGHDT, YYEEEE. This CDR3 reads CASDSQGQGSMYTF. CDR3 nucleotide sequence: TGTGCCAGCGACTCTCAGGGACAGGGGAGTATGTACACCTTC.

The chain recombines TRBV6-5 with TRBJ2-3, with 8 bases matching TRBD2. With V trimmed by 11 bases and J by 4 bases, 8 bases remained unmatched. This CDR3 has 13 amino acids. The germline CDR1 and CDR2 sequences are MNHEY and SVGAGI. Here the CDR3 DNA reads TGTGCCCGGACCGCCGGGGGGGCAGATACGCAGTATTTT. Protein sequence: CARTAGGADTQYF.

The V and J genes are TRBV11-3 and TRBJ2-1, with D maybe TRBD1 (5 bases). The CDR3 totals 16 residues. The germline V and J ends were trimmed by 1 base and 6 bases, with 16 bases remaining between them. Germline lookup yields CDR1 SGHNT and CDR2 YENEEA. The CDR3 bases are TGTGCCAGCAGCTTAGCAGGATGGGGCCGATCCAATGAGCAGTTCTTC. It specifies CASSLAGWGRSNEQFF.

V usage is TRBV2 and J usage is TRBJ2-2; D might be TRBD1 (6 bases). V was shortened by 6 bases and J by 1 base, with 12 bases between the two germline ends. In germline, CDR1 is SNHLY, CDR2 FYNNEI. The CDR3 extends over 15 amino acids. The CDR3 DNA reads TGTGCCAGCAGATGGGACACCCAGAACACCGGGGAGCTGTTTTTT. Encoded protein: CASRWDTQNTGELFF.

The V and J genes are TRBV29-1 and TRBJ2-3; 16 bases are shared with TRBD2. The CDR3 spans 17 residues. After removal of 4 bases from V and 1 base from J, the junction contained 5 bases not matched to a gene. Germline-derived CDR1 and CDR2 are SQVTM and ANQGSEA. The CDR3 nucleotides are TGCAGCGTTGCCGGGACTAGCGGGGGGGGTGGCACAGATACGCAGTATTTT. The encoded protein is CSVAGTSGGGGTDTQYF.

The chain has TRBV20-1 and TRBJ1-2, with 9 positions matching TRBD1. The CDR3 extends over 14 amino acids. V was pared by 3 bases and J by 5 bases, with 7 bases of the junction left unmatched. Germline V lookup: CDR1 DFQATT, CDR2 SNEGSKA (reference sequence). This CDR3 reads CSASLPGQGYGYTF. The CDR3 coding sequence is TGCAGTGCTAGTTTACCGGGACAGGGTTATGGCTACACCTTC.

The chain employs TRBV19 and TRBJ1-6; D is undetermined. Trimming shortened V by 1 base and J by 2 bases, and 9 bases separated the two germline ends. The germline CDR1 and CDR2 sequences are LNHDA and SQIVND (reference sequence). The CDR3 is 16 residues long. The CDR3 protein is CASSIVDTPYNSPLHF. CDR3 coding DNA: TGTGCCAGTAGTATAGTCGACACCCCCTATAATTCACCCCTCCACTTT.

The chain is built from TRBV19 and TRBJ1-5, with 8 bases aligning to TRBD1. The CDR3 length is 15 residues. Germline-derived CDR1 and CDR2 are LNHDA and SQIVND (reference sequence). Losses at the gene ends were 6 bases for V and 3 bases for J; bases not matched to a gene: 7. The CDR3 is CASSALTGDNQPQHF. The CDR3 region has the DNA TGTGCCAGTAGCGCACTGACAGGGGACAATCAGCCCCAGCATTTT.

The chain uses TRBV6-5 and TRBJ2-1; TRBD2 matches at 16 bases. This CDR3 contains 15 residues. Germline V gives CDR1 MNHEY, CDR2 SVGAGI. The junction had 8 bases not matched to a gene; V was cut back by 6 bases and J by 12 bases. DNA of the CDR3: TGTGCCAGCAGCACGGGACTAGCGGGAGGGTTGTTGCAGTTCTTC. Protein product: CASSTGLAGGLLQFF.

This clone was detected only a few times. The same CDR3 is also encoded by other DNA sequences in this sample. This CDR3 reads CASSLARDTEAFF. Written as DNA, the CDR3 is TGTGCCAGCAGCTTAGCCCGGGACACTGAAGCTTTCTTT. V gene TRBV13 combines with J gene TRBJ1-1; unclear D gene. Trimming cost V 1 base and J 3 bases, with 6 bases left between them. Germline assignment: CDR1 PRHDT and CDR2 FYEKMQ (reference sequence). The CDR3 is made up of 13 amino acids.

This clone showed up just a few times. The same CDR3 arises from other DNA sequences in this sample as well. The chain recombines TRBV18 with TRBJ1-1; the D is unclear. Germline CDR1 is KGHSH and CDR2 is LQKENI. CDR3 size: 13 residues. V lost 6 bases and J lost 1, with 9 bases in between. The CDR3 loop is CASSPAENTEAFF. The CDR3 DNA follows: TGTGCCAGCTCGCCCGCAGAGAACACTGAAGCTTTCTTT.

The table lists this clone with a few counts. The chain has TRBV28 and TRBJ1-1; 12 nucleotides agree with TRBD1. Trimming removed 2 bases from V and 1 base from J; junction bases left unmatched: 11. This CDR3 has 19 amino acids. Germline CDR1 is MDHEN and CDR2 is SYDVKM. In DNA form, the CDR3 reads TGTGCCAGCAGTTTAGGGGGCCTCCGGGACAGGGGGCCGAACACTGAAGCTTTCTTT. Protein sequence: CASSLGGLRDRGPNTEAFF.

This chain links TRBV12-3 or TRBV12-4 with TRBJ2-5; the match to TRBD2 covers 8 bases. This CDR3 spans 13 amino acids. The V gene end was trimmed by 6 bases and the J gene end by 7 bases; junction bases not matched to a gene: 7. CDR3 coding DNA: TGTGCCAGCAGAAATAGCGGGGCCGTGACCCAGTACTTC. The encoded protein is CASRNSGAVTQYF.

CDR3 coding DNA: TGCAGCGTAGGTACAGGGGGTGGTCGTGAAAAACTGTTTTTT. Translating it yields CSVGTGGGREKLFF. The rearrangement joins TRBV29-1 to TRBJ1-4; the match to TRBD1 covers 8 bases. The germline CDR1 and CDR2 sequences are SQVTM and ANQGSEA. This CDR3 has 14 residues. The trim removed 6 bases at V and 7 bases at J, leaving 10 bases unmatched.

This rearrangement joins TRBV29-1 to TRBJ1-2; 8 nucleotides match TRBD1. Germline V CDR1 and CDR2: SQVTM, ANQGSEA. V dropped 7 bases and J dropped 2; count of bases not matched to a gene: 3. The CDR3 sequence is 12 residues long. CDR3 in amino acids: CSAHRGNYGYTF. CDR3 sequence (DNA): TGCAGCGCGCACAGGGGGAACTATGGCTACACCTTC.

The V call is TRBV2, the J call TRBJ2-7, with D perhaps matching TRBD2 (5 bases). In germline, CDR1 is SNHLY, CDR2 FYNNEI. The CDR3 runs 12 residues. The V end lost 5 bases, the J end lost 3 bases, and 8 bases lay between the germline ends. In DNA form, the CDR3 reads TGTGCCAGCAGTCCCGGGGTCTACGAGCAGTACTTC. It encodes CASSPGVYEQYF.

The rearrangement joins TRBV2 to TRBJ1-1; 7 bases map to TRBD1. The germline gives CDR1 SNHLY, CDR2 FYNNEI. V shed 6 bases and J 7 bases; nucleotides not matched to a gene: 11. The CDR3 consists of 14 residues. The CDR3 DNA follows: TGTGCCAGCAGGAAATCCGGGACAGAATTTGAAGCTTTCTTT. Its translation is CASRKSGTEFEAFF.

This chain uses TRBV20-1 with TRBJ1-2, with a possible D match to TRBD1 (5 bases). The CDR3 is 11 amino acids. Germline V gene sequence: CDR1 DFQATT, CDR2 SNEGSKA (reference sequence). V was cut by 6 bases and J by 4 bases, with 9 bases left in between. The chain's CDR3 is CSAGVSYGYTF. CDR3 nucleotides: TGCAGTGCAGGGGTGAGCTATGGCTACACCTTC.

J is TRBJ2-7 and V is TRBV6-2 or TRBV6-3; TRBD2 agrees at 8 bases. The germline V gene encodes CDR1 MNHEY and CDR2 SVGEGT. The V segment lost 4 bases and the J segment 1 base; nucleotides outside the gene matches: 6. This CDR3 has 15 amino acids. This CDR3 is CASSSPTSVSYEQYF. The CDR3 DNA is TGTGCCAGCAGTTCCCCGACTAGCGTTTCCTACGAGCAGTACTTC.

As concerns this clone: Sequence at one end of the junction differs from germline and may be a read error. The chain joins TRBV20-1 to TRBJ2-1, with D tentatively TRBD2 (5 bases). CDR1 DFQATT and CDR2 SNEGSKA come from the germline V gene (reference sequence). CDR3 length: 11 residues. CDR3 DNA sequence: TGCAGTGCTAGTTTTTCGGGCGACGGGGTCTTC. It is translated as CSASFSGDGVF.

The rearrangement links TRBV5-4 to TRBJ1-2; the D gene is possibly TRBD1 (5 bases). V was shortened by 1 base and J by 7 bases, with 14 bases between the two germline ends. CDR1 is SGHNT and CDR2 is YYREEE in the germline V gene (reference sequence). The CDR3 is 14 amino acids. The DNA of the CDR3 is TGTGCCAGCAGCTTGTATGGGGGGTCAAGTGGCTACACCTTC. Amino acid sequence: CASSLYGGSSGYTF.